What follows are 13 T cell receptor beta chains derived from one specimen sequenced in a study of T-cell memory formation after mild COVID-19. TCRdb re-analysed the 5' RACE reads in MiXCR, keeping a single row per CDR3 protein. The data hold 100,000 to 150,000 distinct CDR3 sequences, with approximately 5.9% observed a single time. Sequencing was carried out using PBMCs or a T cell subset sorted from them (not recorded which). These receptors were taken from an adult woman who had mild COVID-19 (a few samples of this study predate the infection). Cell type and time point are not known.

This chain joins TRBV24-1 and TRBJ2-5, with D perhaps TRBD1 (5 bases). This CDR3 has 13 residues. Per the germline V gene, CDR1 is KGHDR and CDR2 is SFDVKD. Trimming left V 9 bases short and J 3 bases short, with 13 bases between. CDR3 loop: CATGRGKEETQYF. The CDR3 DNA reads TGTGCCACCGGAAGGGGTAAGGAAGAGACCCAGTACTTC.

This clonotype came up a few times. The chain couples TRBV7-8 to TRBJ2-7, with a weak D call TRBD2 (6 bases). Trimming shortened V by 3 bases and J by 1 base, and 13 bases separated the two germline ends. The CDR3 runs to 15 residues. From germline, CDR1 is SGHVS and CDR2 FQNEAQ. Here the CDR3 reads CASSLFRGRSYEQYF. The CDR3 nucleotides are TGTGCCAGCAGCTTGTTCCGGGGGAGGTCCTACGAGCAGTACTTC.

There are many counts of this clonotype. The chain links TRBV12-3 or TRBV12-4 to TRBJ2-3, with 8 bases identical to TRBD2. J was trimmed by 1 base and V by 8 bases; bases with no gene match: 5. The CDR3 is 14 amino acids. The CDR3 DNA follows: TGTGCCAGCGCACGGGGGGGCCGCACAGATACGCAGTATTTT. It encodes CASARGGRTDTQYF.

The J gene is TRBJ2-5, the V gene TRBV3-1; perhaps TRBD2 as D (5 bases). CDR1 LGHDT and CDR2 YNNKEL come from the germline V gene (reference sequence). Trimming removed 6 bases at V and 4 bases at J, with 21 bases between. This CDR3 region has 16 residues. CDR3 amino acids: CASSLFPEGELETQYF. DNA of the CDR3: TGTGCCAGCAGTCTTTTTCCCGAGGGAGAGCTAGAGACCCAGTACTTC.

In its sample, this clonotype was seen many times. The chain combines TRBV5-1 with TRBJ2-7, with 9 bases identical to TRBD1. Per the germline V gene, CDR1 is SGHRS and CDR2 is YFSETQ. V shed 4 bases and J 4 bases; nucleotides not matched to a gene: 6. This CDR3 spans 14 amino acids. DNA for the CDR3: TGCGCCAGCAGCCCCGGGGACAGGGAATACGAGCAGTACTTC. This codes for CASSPGDREYEQYF.

This clonotype showed up just a few times. V is TRBV15 and J is TRBJ2-4, with TRBD2 matching 12 bases. Germline CDR1 and CDR2: LNHNV and YYDKDF (reference sequence). V shed 8 bases, J shed 2 bases, and the junction held 16 bases outside the gene matches. This CDR3 region has 19 residues. CDR3 sequence (DNA): TGTGCCACCTCCCTGGAGGCTAGCGGGAGGGCCTCCCCCAAAAACATTCAGTACTTC. This gives the protein CATSLEASGRASPKNIQYF.

The chain employs TRBV19 and TRBJ1-2, with 10 bases identical to TRBD1. This CDR3 has 14 residues. In germline, CDR1 is LNHDA, CDR2 SQIVND (reference sequence). J gave up 5 bases and V 8 bases, and 8 bases lay outside the gene matches. This chain's CDR3 is CASRQGAILYGYTF. The DNA for the CDR3 is TGTGCCAGTCGACAGGGGGCGATCCTTTATGGCTACACCTTC.

This sequence joins TRBV7-9 and TRBJ2-3; 9 bases are shared with TRBD2. V shed 3 bases and J 2 bases; nucleotides not matched to a gene: 6. This CDR3 region has 16 residues. Germline loops: CDR1 SEHNR, CDR2 FQNEAQ (reference sequence). The CDR3, as DNA: TGTGCCAGCAGCTTCGGAGCGGGAGGTCACACAGATACGCAGTATTTT. The encoded protein is CASSFGAGGHTDTQYF.

This clonotype was detected only a few times. This chain links TRBV4-1 with TRBJ2-1; possibly TRBD2 for D (5 bases). V lost 6 bases and J lost 8, with 17 bases in between. Germline CDR1 is MGHRA and CDR2 is YSYEKL. The CDR3 contains 14 residues. CDR3 residues: CASSRDPNGHEQFF. The CDR3 DNA follows: TGCGCCAGCAGTCGGGATCCAAACGGTCATGAGCAGTTCTTC.

This clonotype was counted between two and nine times. This chain links TRBV30 with TRBJ1-4, with D unclear. The V and J ends lost 3 bases and 2 bases respectively, with 1 base between them. The CDR3 runs 11 residues. The germline gives CDR1 GTSNPN, CDR2 SVGIG (reference sequence). DNA for the CDR3: TGTGCCTGGAGCACTAATGAAAAACTGTTTTTT. Residues: CAWSTNEKLFF.

This clonotype appeared many times. The CDR3 DNA reads TGCAGCGTTGATATGAGTCAGCAAAAAGAGACCCAGTACTTC. Its protein is CSVDMSQQKETQYF. The chain uses TRBV29-1 and TRBJ2-5; D uncertain. The CDR3 runs to 14 residues. The germline V gene encodes CDR1 SQVTM and CDR2 ANQGSEA. Trimming removed 3 bases at V and 3 bases at J, with 14 bases between.

The chain links TRBV6-1 to TRBJ2-3; 10 positions match TRBD2. The CDR3 has 14 amino acids. Germline-derived CDR1 and CDR2 are MNHNS and SASEGT. CDR3 bases: TGTGGGGGGGTAGCGGGGGGACGCACAGATACGCAGTATTTT. Its translation: CGGVAGGRTDTQYF.

In its sample, this clonotype was seen many times. V usage is TRBV5-1 and J usage is TRBJ2-1; D is ambiguous. Trimming pared 6 bases from V and 7 bases from J, leaving 20 bases between. CDR1 is SGHRS and CDR2 is YFSETQ in the germline V gene. CDR3 length: 15 amino acids. CDR3 in amino acids: CASNPVSLGRNEQFF. DNA of the CDR3: TGCGCCAGCAACCCGGTATCCCTAGGACGGAATGAGCAGTTCTTC. The full variable domain, completed using reference TRBV5-1 and TRBJ2-1, is KAGVTQTPRYLIKTRGQQVTLSCSPISGHRSVSWYQQTPGQGLQFLFEYFSETQRNKGNFPGRFSGRQFSNSRSEMNVSTLELGDSALYLCASNPVSLGRNEQFFGPGTRLTVL.